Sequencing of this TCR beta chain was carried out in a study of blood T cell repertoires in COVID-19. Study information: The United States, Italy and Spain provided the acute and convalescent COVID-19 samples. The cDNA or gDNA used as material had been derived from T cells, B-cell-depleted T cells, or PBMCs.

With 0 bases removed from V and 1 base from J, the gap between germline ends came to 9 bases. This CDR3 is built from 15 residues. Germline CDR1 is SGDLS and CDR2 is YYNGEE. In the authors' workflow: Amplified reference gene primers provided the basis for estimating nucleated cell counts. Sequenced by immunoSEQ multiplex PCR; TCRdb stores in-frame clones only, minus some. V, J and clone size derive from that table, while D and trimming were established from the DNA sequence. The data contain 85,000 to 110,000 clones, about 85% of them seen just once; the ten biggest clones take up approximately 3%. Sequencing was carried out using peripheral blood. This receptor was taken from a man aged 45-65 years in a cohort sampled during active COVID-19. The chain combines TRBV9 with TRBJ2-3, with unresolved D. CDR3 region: CASSVEQTRTDTQYF. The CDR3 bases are TGTGCCAGCAGCGTAGAGCAAACTCGCACAGATACGCAGTATTTT.